This T cell receptor (beta chain) was obtained from a study of T-cell reconstitution after alpha-beta-depleted transplantation in children. TCRbeta library construction was performed incorporating unique molecular identifiers. TCRdb re-called the PCR reads through MiXCR, storing one row per CDR3 protein. In the table there are 640,000 or so distinct CDR3 sequences, 15% to 20% of which are singletons. This clonotype was observed many times. The sequence was obtained from a human donor who donated a stem cell graft to a child with acute myeloid leukemia. The input for sequencing was PBMCs from the stem cell graft donor, taken from the stem cell graft.

The CDR3 spells CASSSRQGSYNEQFF. CDR3 nucleotide sequence: TGTGCCAGCAGCTCCCGACAGGGATCCTACAATGAGCAGTTCTTC. V usage is TRBV5-5 and J usage is TRBJ2-1; 7 bases are shared with TRBD1. This CDR3 has 15 residues. Germline trimming cut 3 bases from V and 1 base from J; bases unmatched to any gene: 4. CDR1 is SGHKS, CDR2 YYEKEE, per germline (reference sequence).